This TCR beta chain stems from a study of T cells in Graves' hyperthyroidism and ophthalmopathy (dated by TCRdb to the late 2010s). Turning to the overall study: Peripheral blood samples were taken at initial diagnosis, before any treatment was given. A discovery cohort of about 96 patients, roughly 43 with Graves' ophthalmopathy and more than 55 with stable Graves' hyperthyroidism, was used to find distinguishing TCR V-J signatures. Prospective prediction of ophthalmopathy was tested in an independent validation cohort of under 20 hyperthyroidism patients and some 17 patients who later progressed to ophthalmopathy. The 100 discovery patients were randomly split 7:3 into training and test sets. In several Graves' hyperthyroidism patients, the study also compared T-cell repertoires from thyroid tissue with T-cell repertoires from blood. Once sampling was done, hyperthyroidism patients were given methimazole at a starting dose of 30 mg daily, whereas ophthalmopathy patients were given high-dose intravenous methylprednisolone. The paper describes TCR Vbeta CDR3 sequencing of fewer than 150 peripheral blood samples, made up of 43 ophthalmopathy patients, approximately 73 hyperthyroidism patients and approximately 17 progressor patients.

Only a few counts were recorded for this clonotype. Its antigen has not been determined. Base qualities are not provided; no much larger clone lies one nucleotide away. The TCR beta CDR3 regions were amplified from the RNA transcripts. The first round of RT-PCR for the TCR CDR3 was performed with the HTBI primer set and the Qiagen OneStep RT-PCR kit. Libraries were constructed in a second round of multiplex PCR, after which size selection and purification were performed. Libraries were sequenced paired-end with 100 bp reads on an Illumina HiSeq2000. Processing in the source paper ran as follows. SOAPnuke was used to process the raw data, removing reads that contained adapters or uncalled bases, had a mean Phred below 15, or lacked an exact match to the constant primer or identifier. High-quality paired reads were merged using COPE v1.2.5, and each unique nucleotide sequence was defined as a clonotype. MiTCR v1.1 was used to align the clonotypes against IMGT TRBV, TRBD and TRBJ reference segments. The analysis included only V-J combinations with a frequency above 0.0001, which together covered 98% to 99.2% of the repertoires. The TCS score was defined as F50 (clonal expansion) divided by E x V (chaos), with BLOSUM62-based TCRdist calculated between CDR3 peptides within each V-J. Welch's t-statistics and random forest reduced several hundred V-J features to roughly 13, which were used in a naive Bayes classifier (R e1071). Clones were called with MiXCR by TCRdb after fastp trimmed the public reads at Q25, and only in-frame beta chains were retained. Each entry merges the rows of one CDR3 protein and shows their most common DNA and genes. The V and J calls were determined by TCRdb, not by the authors. The table for this sample lists around 350,000 distinct CDR3 sequences; about 20% of them were counted only once. The top ten constitute 3% to 4.5% of the sample.

Sequences MRHNA (CDR1) and SNTAGT (CDR2) are obtained from the germline V gene. Trimming takes 6 bases from V and 1 base from J, and the germline ends sit 22 bases apart. The CDR3 sequence holds 18 residues, the cysteine and phenylalanine included. Just CDR3 DNA is preserved here, 54 bases in frame from base 1. Points the paper makes about the study in general: In validation, the model predicted progression to ophthalmopathy a median of about 5.9 months before onset, with approximately 70% sensitivity and roughly 72% specificity. Ophthalmopathy was separated from stable hyperthyroidism by a 13 V-J signature model, with over 85% sensitivity and about 81% specificity obtained in cross-validation and 80%/75% obtained in testing. Sample size was not statistically predetermined, and investigators were not blinded to group allocation. Most expanded thyroid clonotypes (frequency above 0.001) were also found in blood, which suggests that blood repertoires may mirror thyroid immune responses.

Stable Graves' hyperthyroidism was defined as no progression to ophthalmopathy during 18 months of follow-up. The hyperthyroidism patients were between 18 and 65 years old and newly diagnosed, with a disease duration of less than 2 months. Exclusion was applied to patients with uncontrolled infections, other autoimmune diseases, pregnancy or lactation. Diagnoses relied on clinical symptoms, serum thyroxine and TRAb, thyroid ultrasound and orbital computed tomography. PBMCs were separated from roughly 10 ml of fresh peripheral blood using Ficoll-Paque density gradient centrifugation. Total RNA was extracted using Trizol reagent, and RNA quality was assessed on an Agilent 2100 Bioanalyzer.

The TCR originated in a woman between 18 and 29 years old with Graves' hyperthyroidism. The sample was blood. The chain was built from TRBV6-4 and TRBJ1-5; TRBD1 might be the D gene, on 5 matching bases. For the CDR3, the sequence is CASRDDRSFKASNQPQHF. The DNA sequence reads TGTGCCAGCAGAGACGACAGATCGTTTAAAGCCAGCAATCAGCCCCAGCATTTT.